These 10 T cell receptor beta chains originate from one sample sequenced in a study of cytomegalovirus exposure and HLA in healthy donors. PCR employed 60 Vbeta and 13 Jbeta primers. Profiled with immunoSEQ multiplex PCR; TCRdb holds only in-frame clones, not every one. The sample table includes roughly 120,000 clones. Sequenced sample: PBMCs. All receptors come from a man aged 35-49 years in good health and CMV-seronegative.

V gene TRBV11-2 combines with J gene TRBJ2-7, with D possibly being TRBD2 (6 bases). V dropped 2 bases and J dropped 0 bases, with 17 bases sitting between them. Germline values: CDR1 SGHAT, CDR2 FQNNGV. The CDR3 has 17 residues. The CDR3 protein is CASSLSTGGTGSYEQYF. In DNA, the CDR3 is TGTGCCAGCAGCTTAAGTACAGGCGGGACGGGCTCCTACGAGCAGTACTTC. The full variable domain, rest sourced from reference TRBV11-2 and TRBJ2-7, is EAGVAQSPRYKIIEKRQSVAFWCNPISGHATLYWYQQILGQGPKLLIQFQNNGVVDDSQLPKDRFSAERLKGVDSTLKIQPAKLEDSAVYLCASSLSTGGTGSYEQYFGPGTRLTVT.

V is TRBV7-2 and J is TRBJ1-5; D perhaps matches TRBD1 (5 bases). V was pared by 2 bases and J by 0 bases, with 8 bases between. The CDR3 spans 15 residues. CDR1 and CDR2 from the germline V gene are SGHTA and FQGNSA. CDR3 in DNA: TGTGCCAGCAGCTTACAGGGCGGTAGCAATCAGCCCCAGCATTTT. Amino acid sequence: CASSLQGGSNQPQHF.

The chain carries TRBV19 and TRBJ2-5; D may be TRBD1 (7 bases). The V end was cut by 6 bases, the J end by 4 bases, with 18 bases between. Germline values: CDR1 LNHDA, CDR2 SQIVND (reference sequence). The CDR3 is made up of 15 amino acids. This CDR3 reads CASRRTGEAGETQYF. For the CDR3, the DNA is TGTGCCAGTAGACGCACAGGGGAGGCGGGAGAGACCCAGTACTTC.

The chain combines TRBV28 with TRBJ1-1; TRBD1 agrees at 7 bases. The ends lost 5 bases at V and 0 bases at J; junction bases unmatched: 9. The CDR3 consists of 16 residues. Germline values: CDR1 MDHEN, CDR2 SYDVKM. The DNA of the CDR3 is TGTGCCAGCAGTATCCTTCCACAGGGGCTGAACACTGAAGCTTTCTTT. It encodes CASSILPQGLNTEAFF.

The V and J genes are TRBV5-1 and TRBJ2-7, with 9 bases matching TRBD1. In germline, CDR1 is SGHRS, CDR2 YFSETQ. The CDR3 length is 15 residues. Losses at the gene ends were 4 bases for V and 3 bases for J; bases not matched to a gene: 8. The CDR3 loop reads CASSPQGAQFYEQYF. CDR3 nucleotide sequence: TGCGCCAGCAGCCCACAGGGGGCGCAGTTCTACGAGCAGTACTTC.

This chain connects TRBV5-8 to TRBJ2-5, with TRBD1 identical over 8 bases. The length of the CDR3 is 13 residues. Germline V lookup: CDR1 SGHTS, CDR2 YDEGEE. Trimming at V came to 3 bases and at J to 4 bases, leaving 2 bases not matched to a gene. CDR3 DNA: TGTGCCAGCAGCTCGACAGGGGTAGAGACCCAGTACTTC. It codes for CASSSTGVETQYF.

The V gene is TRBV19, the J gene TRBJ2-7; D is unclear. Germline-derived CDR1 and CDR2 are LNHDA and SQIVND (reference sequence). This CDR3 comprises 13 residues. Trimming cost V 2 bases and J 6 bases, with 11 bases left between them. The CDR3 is CASSIQALGEQYF. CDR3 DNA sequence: TGTGCCAGTAGTATACAGGCCTTGGGCGAGCAGTACTTC.

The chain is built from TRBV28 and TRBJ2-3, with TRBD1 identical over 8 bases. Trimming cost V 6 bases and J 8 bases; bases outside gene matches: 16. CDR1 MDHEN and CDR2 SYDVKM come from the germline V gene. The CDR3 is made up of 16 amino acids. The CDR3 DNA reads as TGTGCCAGCAGCACCAAGCAATTGACAGGGGAGCCTACGCAGTATTTT. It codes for CASSTKQLTGEPTQYF.

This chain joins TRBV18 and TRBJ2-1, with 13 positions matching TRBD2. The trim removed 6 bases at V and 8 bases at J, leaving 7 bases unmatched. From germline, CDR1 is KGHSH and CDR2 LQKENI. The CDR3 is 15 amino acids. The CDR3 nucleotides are TGTGCCAGCTCCCGCGGACTAGCGGGAGAGGATGAGCAGTTCTTC. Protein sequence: CASSRGLAGEDEQFF.

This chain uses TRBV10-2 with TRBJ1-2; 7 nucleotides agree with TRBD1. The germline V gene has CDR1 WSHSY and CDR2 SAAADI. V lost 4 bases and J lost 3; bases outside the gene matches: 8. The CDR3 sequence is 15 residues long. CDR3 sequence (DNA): TGCGCCAGCAGTGTACGACAGGGAAGGGACTATGGCTACACCTTC. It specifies CASSVRQGRDYGYTF.